The 24 T cell receptor beta chains listed next were all sequenced from one sample in a study of T cells in localized non-small cell lung cancer. The data were produced by immunoSEQ multiplex PCR, yet TCRdb's version contains in-frame clones alone and is incomplete. The sample has around 54,000 clones; about nine tenths are singletons. The sequenced sample was peripheral blood, obtained before any cancer treatment. The origin of the receptors is a male donor aged 60 or older with stage III squamous cell lung carcinoma.

The chain combines TRBV9 with TRBJ1-1; D uncertain. The V gene's germline CDR1 is SGDLS and CDR2 YYNGEE. Trimming took 0 bases from V and 5 from J, leaving 14 bases between them. This CDR3 is 15 amino acids long. The CDR3 DNA is TGTGCCAGCAGCGTAGCGGCGGCACCGCGGACTGAAGCTTTCTTT. Its translation is CASSVAAAPRTEAFF.

The chain carries TRBV30 and TRBJ2-2; D is unresolved. There are 12 residues in the CDR3. CDR1 and CDR2 (germline): GTSNPN, SVGIG (reference sequence). V was shortened by 0 bases and J by 5 bases, with 4 bases between the two germline ends. CDR3 DNA: TGTGCCTGGAGTGTACGAACCGGGGAGCTGTTTTTT. It translates to CAWSVRTGELFF.

The V call is TRBV5-6, the J call TRBJ2-3; 7 positions agree with TRBD1. The J segment lost 3 bases and the V segment lost 1 base, leaving 11 bases of the junction unmatched. The CDR3 has 17 residues. Germline-derived CDR1 and CDR2 are SGHDT and YYEEEE. The CDR3 bases are TGTGCCAGCAGCTTGATAGTTCTCAGACAGGGTACAGATACGCAGTATTTT. Translating it yields CASSLIVLRQGTDTQYF.

The J gene is TRBJ2-2, the V gene TRBV2, with D unresolved. V was shortened by 3 bases and J by 4 bases, with 6 bases between the two germline ends. CDR1 is SNHLY, CDR2 FYNNEI, per germline. The CDR3 is 13 residues long. This CDR3 reads CASSEDLTGELFF. The DNA for the CDR3 is TGTGCCAGCAGTGAGGACCTCACCGGGGAGCTGTTTTTT.

V and J are TRBV25-1 and TRBJ1-1; 9 bases map to TRBD1. Losses at the gene ends were 6 bases for V and 2 bases for J; bases not matched to a gene: 16. This CDR3 has 18 amino acids. The V gene's germline CDR1 is MGHDK and CDR2 SYGVNS. Here the CDR3 DNA reads TGTGCCAGCAGGGGTCGTTTCAAACAGGGGGCTAGTAACACTGAAGCTTTCTTT. Translated, it gives CASRGRFKQGASNTEAFF.

This chain joins TRBV7-2 and TRBJ2-2; no firm D call. The CDR3 runs 16 residues. With 1 base removed from V and 7 bases from J, the gap between germline ends came to 16 bases. The germline V gene has CDR1 SGHTA and CDR2 FQGNSA. The CDR3 region is CASSLGAGHRLGELFF. The CDR3 nucleotides read TGTGCCAGCAGCTTAGGGGCCGGTCATAGGCTCGGGGAGCTGTTTTTT.

The chain is built from TRBV4-3 and TRBJ1-5; D remains ambiguous. Trimming pared 3 bases from V and 6 bases from J, leaving 15 bases between. The germline V gene encodes CDR1 LGHNA and CDR2 YSLEER. The CDR3 is 15 residues long. The CDR3 is CASSQATGRRQPQHF. CDR3 nucleotides: TGCGCCAGCAGCCAGGCGACTGGAAGGCGTCAGCCCCAGCATTTT.

This sequence joins TRBV9 and TRBJ1-1; D possibly corresponds to TRBD1 (5 bases). The V end was cut by 0 bases, the J end by 5 bases, with 14 bases between. The germline CDR1 and CDR2 sequences are SGDLS and YYNGEE. CDR3 size: 15 residues. CDR3 DNA: TGTGCCAGCAGCGTAGGAAGCCAGGGAGGGACTGAAGCTTTCTTT. Residues: CASSVGSQGGTEAFF.

The rearrangement links TRBV27 to TRBJ2-7; D gene unclear. Germline-derived CDR1 and CDR2 are MNHEY and SMNVEV (reference sequence). Between the trimmed V and J ends, which lost 8 bases and 5 bases, there was a span of 16 bases. The CDR3 runs 13 residues. CDR3 DNA sequence: TGTGCCAGCGGTACCCGGGCCTTCCACGAGCAGTACTTC. It yields the protein CASGTRAFHEQYF.

The V and J genes are TRBV28 and TRBJ2-7, with D perhaps TRBD1 or TRBD2 (5 bases each). Germline values: CDR1 MDHEN, CDR2 SYDVKM. Trimming shortened V by 6 bases and J by 0 bases, and 6 bases separated the two germline ends. The CDR3 sequence is 12 residues long. CDR3 region: CASRGDSYEQYF. The DNA for the CDR3 is TGTGCCAGCAGGGGGGACTCCTACGAGCAGTACTTC.

The CDR3 DNA reads TGTGCCAGCAGTACTACCGGGGGGGCTGGAGGCTACACCTTC. This sequence encodes CASSTTGGAGGYTF. The chain is built from TRBV9 and TRBJ1-2, with D possibly matching TRBD1 (6 bases). This CDR3 is built from 14 residues. Germline values: CDR1 SGDLS, CDR2 YYNGEE. Trimming shortened V by 5 bases and J by 8 bases, and 19 bases separated the two germline ends.

The chain has TRBV7-8 and TRBJ1-4; TRBD1 matches at 9 bases. V was pared by 1 base and J by 8 bases, with 8 bases of the junction left unmatched. This CDR3 contains 16 residues. Germline V lookup: CDR1 SGHVS, CDR2 FQNEAQ. As DNA, the CDR3 is TGTGCCAGCAGCTTAGTGCTTATGACAGGGGGAGAAAAACTGTTTTTT. Its protein is CASSLVLMTGGEKLFF.

The V and J genes are TRBV25-1 and TRBJ1-6; no clear D. V lost 3 bases to trimming and J lost 0 bases, with 6 bases between them. From germline, CDR1 is MGHDK and CDR2 SYGVNS. This CDR3 is 15 amino acids long. CDR3 coding DNA: TGTGCCAGCAGTGACAGGAGCTCCTATAATTCACCCCTCCACTTT. Translating it yields CASSDRSSYNSPLHF.

This chain links TRBV7-9 with TRBJ2-1, with D possibly TRBD2 on 7 matching bases. Per germline, CDR1 SEHNR and CDR2 FQNEAQ (reference sequence). The CDR3 runs 15 residues. Trimming stripped 0 bases from V and 6 bases from J, with 12 bases between. The CDR3 bases are TGTGCCAGCAGCTTAGCCTTGGCGGGGGCCAATGAGCAGTTCTTC. It is translated as CASSLALAGANEQFF.

V gene TRBV5-5 combines with J gene TRBJ2-7; a possible D gene is TRBD2 (6 bases). The V gene lost 0 bases and the J gene lost 0 bases, with 10 bases spanning the gap. The CDR3 consists of 15 residues. Germline CDR1 SGHKS, CDR2 YYEKEE (reference sequence). DNA for the CDR3: TGTGCCAGCAGCTTGGGCCGGGGGAGCTCCTACGAGCAGTACTTC. Its protein product is CASSLGRGSSYEQYF.

In this sample, this clone turned up a few times. The chain couples TRBV5-4 to TRBJ2-2, with 7 bases identical to TRBD2. The CDR3 consists of 16 residues. V lost 4 bases, J lost 1 base, and 7 bases stayed unmatched. Germline V gene lookup returns CDR1 SGHNT and CDR2 YYREEE (reference sequence). CDR3: CASSASAGRNTGELFF. CDR3 sequence (DNA): TGTGCCAGCAGCGCCTCAGCGGGGAGGAACACCGGGGAGCTGTTTTTT.

The rearrangement links TRBV18 to TRBJ1-2; no firm D call. This CDR3 contains 16 residues. CDR1 is KGHSH and CDR2 is LQKENI in the germline V gene. Trimming took off 0 bases at V and 5 bases at J, with 16 bases between the two ends. The CDR3 coding sequence is TGTGCCAGCTCACCACCGACCGCCCAGGCGCTTTATGGCTACACCTTC. Its protein product is CASSPPTAQALYGYTF.

This chain's CDR3 is CATTGDGGTGELFF. The DNA of the CDR3 is TGTGCCACTACAGGGGATGGGGGCACCGGGGAGCTGTTTTTT. The rearrangement joins TRBV10-3 to TRBJ2-2; 7 positions match TRBD1. There are 14 residues in the CDR3. CDR1 ENHRY and CDR2 SYGVKD come from the germline V gene. Trimming cost V 10 bases and J 4 bases; bases outside gene matches: 9.

The chain employs TRBV7-9 and TRBJ2-5, with TRBD1 matching 10 bases. V lost 5 bases, J lost 4 bases, and 10 bases stayed unmatched. This CDR3 is built from 16 residues. CDR1 is SEHNR and CDR2 is FQNEAQ in the germline V gene (reference sequence). CDR3 residues: CASSPGKGDRGETQYF. The CDR3 region has the DNA TGTGCCAGCAGCCCCGGGAAAGGGGACAGGGGAGAGACCCAGTACTTC.

Points on this clone: One end of the junction varies from germline; a read error may be responsible. The chain is built from TRBV25-1 and TRBJ2-5; maybe TRBD2 (5 bases). CDR1 is MGHDK, CDR2 SYGVNS, per germline. This CDR3 spans 11 amino acids. In DNA, the CDR3 is TGTGCCAGCAGCTTTCGGGGTTCGATAAACTTC. As protein: CASSFRGSINF.

This chain joins TRBV7-2 and TRBJ1-5; D is possibly TRBD1 (5 bases). The CDR3 extends over 14 amino acids. CDR1 is SGHTA and CDR2 is FQGNSA in the germline V gene. V gave up 3 bases and J gave up 3 bases, with 9 bases separating them. The CDR3 sequence is CASSFDGHNQPQHF. The CDR3 DNA reads TGTGCCAGCAGCTTCGACGGACACAATCAGCCCCAGCATTTT. The whole variable domain, filled in from reference TRBV7-2 and TRBJ1-5, reads GAGVSQSPSNKVTEKGKDVELRCDPISGHTALYWYRQSLGQGLEFLIYFQGNSAPDKSGLPSDRFSAERTGGSVSTLTIQRTQQEDSAVYLCASSFDGHNQPQHFGDGTRLSIL.

The chain employs TRBV28 and TRBJ2-7, with D possibly matching TRBD2 (5 bases). Germline lookup yields CDR1 MDHEN and CDR2 SYDVKM. The CDR3 spans 13 residues. Trimming stripped 3 bases from V and 6 bases from J, with 12 bases between. CDR3 protein: CASSFWGVAEQYF. DNA for the CDR3: TGTGCCAGCAGTTTCTGGGGAGTTGCCGAGCAGTACTTC.

The chain is built from TRBV6-1 and TRBJ2-7; 13 nucleotides line up with TRBD2. CDR3 length equals 14 residues. Trimming cost V 8 bases and J 3 bases; bases outside gene matches: 4. In germline, CDR1 is MNHNS, CDR2 SASEGT. CDR3 bases: TGTGCCAGCGCCCGGACTAGCGGGGGCTACGAGCAGTACTTC. Protein sequence: CASARTSGGYEQYF.

This clone was seen more than once but under ten times. The CDR3 is CASSLVGAGYGYTF. CDR3 DNA sequence: TGTGCCAGCAGCTTAGTAGGGGCGGGATATGGCTACACCTTC. V and J are TRBV11-2 and TRBJ1-2; tentatively, D is TRBD1 (5 bases). V lost 1 base to trimming and J lost 5 bases, with 11 bases between them. Germline V CDR1 and CDR2: SGHAT, FQNNGV. The length of the CDR3 is 14 residues.